The sequence of this T cell receptor (beta chain) was determined in a study of T cell responses to AZD1222 COVID-19 vaccine. Whole-study results and caveats: Targeting of unmutated variant regions was reportedly seen in nearly half of spike-specific TCRs. Spike-specific TCR breadth and depth both grew after two AZD1222 doses. Most donors were white British, females outnumbered males, and clonal diversity was possibly underestimated.

Trimming shortened V by 3 bases and J by 5 bases, and 5 bases separated the two germline ends. The CDR3 is 12 amino acids. Germline values: CDR1 ENHRY, CDR2 SYGVKD. This clone was seen just once. What it binds is not known. Only in-frame clones appear in the TCRdb table, and some are missing; sequencing was by immunoSEQ multiplex PCR. The table lists more than 150,000 clones, just over 85% of them singletons. Material: peripheral blood, obtained on day 0 of AZD1222 vaccination. The genes are TRBV10-3 and TRBJ1-5; no clear D. The source of this sequence is an adult in good health. The CDR3 here is CAISDSYQPQHF. For the CDR3, the DNA is TGTGCCATCAGTGACAGTTATCAGCCCCAGCATTTT.